This is a list of T cell receptor beta chains from one sample in a study of blood T cell repertoires in COVID-19. Profiling relied on immunoSEQ multiplex PCR, and the TCRdb table lists in-frame clones only, not all of them. The table records hundreds of thousands of clones, roughly 90% of them present only once. The material sequenced was PBMCs or T cells enriched from blood (not recorded which). The receptors were gathered from a woman in her 30s with acute COVID-19. Both conserved end residues are part of each CDR3. The order of the fields is clone size, J gene, V gene, D gene, CDR3 DNA, CDR3 protein. A D gene is named only where the DNA matches it firmly. Expanded clones are given a class, and other clones once, few, many or no size at all.

-,TRBJ1-1,TRBV2,-,TGTGCCAGCCGAAAACAGGGAGAATCCTATGAAGCTTTCTTT,CASRKQGESYEAFF
-,TRBJ1-3,TRBV28,-,TGTGCCAGCCAAGGGGGGGGCTTAAGCTCTGGAAACACCATATATTTT,CASQGGGLSSGNTIYF
-,TRBJ2-3,TRBV27,TRBD2,TGTGCCAGCAGCCTCTCCTCGGGACTAGCGGGAGTCTGGACAGATACGCAGTATTTT,CASSLSSGLAGVWTDTQYF
-,TRBJ2-2,TRBV18,-,TGTGCCAGCTCACCGACTACCAGCACCGGGGAGCTGTTTTTT,CASSPTTSTGELFF
few,TRBJ1-1,TRBV19,-,TGTGGAAGCGGGACCATGAACACTGAAGCTTTCTTT,CGSGTMNTEAFF
-,TRBJ1-2,TRBV28,TRBD1,TGTGCCAGCAGGTACAGGGGTTACACCTTC,CASRYRGYTF
-,TRBJ2-7,TRBV6-2/TRBV6-3,TRBD2,TGTGCCAGCAGCCCGACTAGCGGGACCGCCTACGAGCAGTACTTC,CASSPTSGTAYEQYF
-,TRBJ2-2,TRBV29-1,TRBD1,TGCAGCGTGGACAGGGGTCTGAACACCGGGGAGCTGTTTTTT,CSVDRGLNTGELFF
-,TRBJ1-4,TRBV6-1,-,TGTGCCAGCAGTGAAACGGGGATGGAACTGTTTTTT,CASSETGMELFF
-,TRBJ1-1,TRBV5-1,-,TGCGCCAGCAGCGTGGGACCGGGAGAAGCTTTCTTT,CASSVGPGEAFF